The 2 T cell receptor beta chains given below trace back to one sample, sequenced in a study of shared clonotypes between healthy human individuals (dated by TCRdb to 2020 to 2022). Library method: the immunoSEQ multiplex PCR assay. TCRdb retrieved this table from immuneACCESS and kept in-frame rearrangements only. Not all clones are present; in checked studies, unresolved V genes account for under half, and no reason is known for the remainder. Across this sample there are about 590,000 clones, with 95% seen only once. The ten largest clonotypes hold over 0.09% of the sample. For the CD8 naive samples, CD45RO-negative cells were positively selected for CCR7, yielding a CD45RA+CCR7+ population from which TemRA cells were excluded. The source material was naive CD8+ T cells sorted from blood. The cell subset or site label corresponds to: CD45RA+CCR7+. These receptors came from a woman in her twenties or thirties in good health.

Concerning this clone itself: The sample contains more than one DNA sequence encoding this CDR3. The chain links TRBV27 to TRBJ2-5; TRBD2 matches at 12 bases. V shed 6 bases and J 5 bases; nucleotides not matched to a gene: 10. Germline values: CDR1 MNHEY, CDR2 SMNVEV (reference sequence). The CDR3 is made up of 16 amino acids. The CDR3: CASRPNLAGGSETQYF. CDR3 in DNA: TGTGCCAGCAGGCCCAACCTAGCGGGAGGGTCGGAGACCCAGTACTTC.

The rearrangement uses TRBV28 and TRBJ2-3; tentatively, D is TRBD1 or TRBD2 (5 bases each). V gave up 7 bases and J gave up 6 bases, with 17 bases separating them. CDR3 size: 14 residues. Germline CDR1 reads MDHEN; CDR2 reads SYDVKM. This CDR3 is CASTNAMWGDTQYF. The CDR3 DNA sequence: TGTGCCAGCACCAACGCAATGTGGGGGGATACGCAGTATTTT.